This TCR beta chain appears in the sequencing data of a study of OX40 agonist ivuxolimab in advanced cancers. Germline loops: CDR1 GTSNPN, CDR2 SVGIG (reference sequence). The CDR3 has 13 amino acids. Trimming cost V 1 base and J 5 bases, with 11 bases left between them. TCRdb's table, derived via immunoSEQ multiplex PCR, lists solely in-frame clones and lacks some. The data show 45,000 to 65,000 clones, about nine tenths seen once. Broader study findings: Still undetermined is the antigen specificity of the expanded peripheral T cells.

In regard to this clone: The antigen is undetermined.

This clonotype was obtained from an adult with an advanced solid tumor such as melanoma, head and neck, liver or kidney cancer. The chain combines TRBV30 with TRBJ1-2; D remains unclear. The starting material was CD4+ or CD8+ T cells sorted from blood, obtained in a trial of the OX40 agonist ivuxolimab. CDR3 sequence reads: CAWSELGSYGYTF. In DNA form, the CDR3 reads TGTGCCTGGAGTGAGCTCGGGAGTTATGGCTACACCTTC.